This T cell receptor (beta chain) was identified in a study of T cell responses to AZD1222 COVID-19 vaccine. Overall study results and limits: Donors were largely white British and mainly female; clonal diversity was possibly underestimated. The reported proportion of spike-specific TCRs targeting unmutated variant regions was nearly half.

J lost 9 bases, V lost 5 bases, and 15 bases had no gene match. CDR1 is SEHNR and CDR2 is FQNEAQ in the germline V gene (reference sequence). The CDR3 sequence is 16 residues long. On this clone itself: Its matching antigen is unknown.

Clones were sequenced by immunoSEQ multiplex PCR, and TCRdb holds only the in-frame ones, with some missing. The table lists around 99,000 clones, more than 75% of them singletons. The starting material was peripheral blood, obtained on day 0 of AZD1222 vaccination. The receptor's source is an adult in good health. This rearrangement joins TRBV7-9 to TRBJ2-1; 8 bases are a match to TRBD2. The chain's CDR3 is CASSTRAGANSSEQFF. DNA of the CDR3: TGTGCCAGCAGCACTCGAGCGGGGGCCAATTCCTCTGAGCAGTTCTTC. The full variable domain, completed using reference TRBV7-9 and TRBJ2-1, is DTGVSQNPRHKITKRGQNVTFRCDPISEHNRLYWYRQTLGQGPEFLTYFQNEAQLEKSRLLSDRFSAERPKGSFSTLEIQRTEQGDSAMYLCASSTRAGANSSEQFFGPGTRLTVL.